These T cell receptor beta chains were read from a single sample in a study of blood T cell repertoires in COVID-19. Clones were sequenced by immunoSEQ multiplex PCR, and TCRdb holds only the in-frame ones, with some missing. The sample consists of about 110,000 clones, about 85% of them appearing once. The sequencing sample was made of peripheral blood. The receptors stem from a middle-aged man with acute or convalescent COVID-19. Each CDR3 is given with its conserved first and last residue. Fields, in order: J gene, D gene, V gene, clone size, CDR3 protein, CDR3 DNA. A D gene is named only where the DNA matches it firmly. Rows give clone size only sometimes, using once, few, many, or a class for an expanded clone.

TRBJ2-1 | . | TRBV27 | . | CASGRQRDSSYNEQFF | TGTGCCAGCGGCCGACAGCGCGATAGCTCCTACAATGAGCAGTTCTTC
TRBJ2-2 | TRBD2 | TRBV5-5 | . | CASSWGLAGGTGELFF | TGTGCCAGCAGCTGGGGACTAGCGGGGGGAACCGGGGAGCTGTTTTTT
TRBJ1-1 | . | TRBV2 | . | CASRDDQARTEAFF | TGTGCCAGCAGAGACGATCAGGCGAGAACTGAAGCTTTCTTT
TRBJ1-5 | . | TRBV18 | . | CASSVVGNDQPQHF | TGTGCCAGCTCAGTTGTCGGGAACGATCAGCCCCAGCATTTT
TRBJ1-2 | . | TRBV4-1 | once | CASSQSNKYGYTF | TGCGCCAGCAGCCAGTCAAACAAGTATGGCTACACCTTC
TRBJ2-7 | TRBD1 | TRBV11-3 | . | CASSGGQENSYEQYF | TGTGCCAGCAGCGGAGGACAGGAAAACTCCTACGAGCAGTACTTC
TRBJ2-7 | TRBD2 | TRBV19 | once | CASSTLAGGNYEQYF | TGTGCCAGTAGTACCTTAGCGGGGGGAAACTACGAGCAGTACTTC
TRBJ1-4 | . | TRBV3-1/TRBV3-2 | . | CASSQAREGIATNEKLFF | TGTGCCAGCAGCCAAGCTCGTGAGGGTATCGCAACTAATGAAAAACTGTTTTTT
TRBJ1-6 | . | TRBV6-5 | . | CASSYGGPAPLHF | TGTGCCAGCAGTTACGGAGGACCCGCACCCCTCCACTTT
TRBJ2-7 | TRBD1 | TRBV18 | . | CASSSQPTGGGNEQYF | TGTGCCAGCTCATCGCAACCGACAGGGGGGGGCAACGAGCAGTACTTC
TRBJ2-4 | TRBD1 | TRBV13 | few | CASSSTGTGKNIQYF | TGTGCCAGCAGCTCCACGGGGACAGGCAAAAACATTCAGTACTTC
TRBJ2-7 | TRBD2 | TRBV6-2/TRBV6-3 | few | CASSPAGTSSYEQYF | TGTGCCAGCAGTCCGGCCGGGACTAGCTCCTACGAGCAGTACTTC
TRBJ1-1 | . | TRBV6-1 | . | CASSEREGTEAFF | TGTGCCAGCAGTGAAAGGGAGGGGACTGAAGCTTTCTTT
TRBJ2-6 | . | TRBV19 | . | CASSASSGANVLTF | TGTGCCAGTAGTGCGAGCTCTGGGGCCAACGTCCTGACTTTC
TRBJ2-3 | . | TRBV5-8 | . | CASSLQGGDTQYF | TGTGCCAGCAGCTTGCAGGGGGGAGATACGCAGTATTTT
TRBJ1-4 | . | TRBV6-5 | . | CASRAGGREEKLFF | TGTGCCAGCAGAGCCGGGGGTAGGGAGGAAAAACTGTTTTTT
TRBJ2-5 | . | TRBV7-8 | few | CASSLRATEIKETQYF | TGTGCCAGCAGCTTGAGGGCGACTGAGATCAAAGAGACCCAGTACTTC
TRBJ2-1 | . | TRBV7-3 | . | CASSLGGPNNEQFF | TGTGCCAGCAGCCTTGGCGGGCCGAACAATGAGCAGTTCTTC
TRBJ1-5 | . | TRBV6-5 | once | CASQRGTGSNQPQHF | TGTGCCAGCCAACGCGGGACCGGGAGCAATCAGCCCCAGCATTTT
TRBJ1-1 | . | TRBV5-5 | . | CASRRALNTEAFF | TGTGCCAGCAGGCGGGCCCTGAACACTGAAGCTTTCTTT
TRBJ1-3 | . | TRBV7-2 | few | CASSLGTGTGNTIYF | TGTGCCAGCAGCTTGGGTACAGGGACTGGAAACACCATATATTTT
TRBJ2-3 | . | TRBV27 | . | CASSPSADTQYF | TGTGCCAGCAGTCCGAGCGCAGATACGCAGTATTTT
TRBJ2-5 | TRBD2 | TRBV7-9 | . | CAANAGGQETQYF | TGTGCCGCTAACGCGGGGGGGCAAGAGACCCAGTACTTC
TRBJ2-5 | TRBD1 | TRBV7-9 | . | CASSLRTGGWETQYF | TGTGCCAGCAGCCTTCGGACAGGGGGCTGGGAGACCCAGTACTTC
TRBJ2-7 | TRBD2 | TRBV7-2 | . | CASSLNLGLASNHYEQYF | TGTGCCAGCAGCTTAAATTTAGGACTAGCGTCAAATCACTACGAGCAGTACTTC
TRBJ1-4 | . | TRBV5-4 | few | CASSLDREKLFF | TGTGCCAGCAGCTTGGACAGGGAAAAACTGTTTTTT
TRBJ1-1 | . | TRBV2 | . | CASKTSSGNQAFF | TGTGCCAGCAAGACATCATCAGGGAACCAGGCTTTCTTT
TRBJ2-3 | TRBD2 | TRBV5-1 | . | CASSTPRESGERDTQYF | TGCGCCAGCAGCACGCCCCGGGAGAGCGGGGAAAGAGATACGCAGTATTTT
TRBJ1-5 | . | TRBV15 | . | CATSRDLTGYSNQPQHF | TGTGCCACCAGCAGAGATCTGACGGGATATAGCAATCAGCCCCAGCATTTT
TRBJ2-2 | TRBD2 | TRBV6-5 | . | CASLASGTGELFF | TGTGCCAGCTTGGCTAGCGGGACCGGGGAGCTGTTTTTT